The 29 T cell receptor beta chains below were found in one sample sequenced in a study of cytotoxic CD8 clonotypes in ibrutinib-treated CLL. The assay was immunoSEQ multiplex PCR, and TCRdb's table has in-frame clones only and misses some. The profile covers around 50,000 clones, with roughly three fifths appearing a single time and around 21% taken by the ten largest. The sample here was PBMCs, taken after 24 months of ibrutinib treatment. Receptor source: a human donor with chronic lymphocytic leukemia.

The chain uses TRBV7-3 and TRBJ1-1, with D uncertain. This CDR3 has 14 residues. Germline values: CDR1 SGHTA, CDR2 FQGTGA. With 1 base removed from V and 0 bases from J, the gap between germline ends came to 6 bases. The CDR3 coding sequence is TGTGCCAGCAGCTTAATAGGACTGAACACTGAAGCTTTCTTT. It is translated as CASSLIGLNTEAFF.

This clone occurred once. This sequence joins TRBV28 and TRBJ1-3, with 12 bases lining up with TRBD1. CDR1 and CDR2 from the germline V gene are MDHEN and SYDVKM. The V and J ends lost 2 bases and 8 bases, in that order; junction bases with no gene match: 4. CDR3 length: 15 amino acids. CDR3 region: CASSLKGTGGHTIYF. The DNA of the CDR3 is TGTGCCAGCAGTTTAAAGGGGACAGGGGGCCACACCATATATTTT. The whole variable domain, filled in from reference TRBV28 and TRBJ1-3, reads DVKVTQSSRYLVKRTGEKVFLECVQDMDHENMFWYRQDPGLGLRLIYFSYDVKMKEKGDIPEGYSVSREKKERFSLILESASTNQTSMYLCASSLKGTGGHTIYFGEGSWLTVV.

The count of this clone is one. The chain uses TRBV18 and TRBJ1-2; TRBD1 might be the D (5 bases). CDR3 length: 15 amino acids. Deletions cut 3 bases from V and 1 base from J, with 12 bases between. The V gene's germline CDR1 is KGHSH and CDR2 LQKENI. In DNA, the CDR3 is TGTGCCAGCTCACCTGTGGCAGGGAGTAACTATGGCTACACCTTC. Translated, it gives CASSPVAGSNYGYTF.

The CDR3 loop is CAWKVFGWGGELFF. DNA for the CDR3: TGTGCCTGGAAAGTTTTCGGGTGGGGCGGGGAGCTGTTTTTT. This chain joins TRBV30 and TRBJ2-2; D is unclear. CDR1 GTSNPN and CDR2 SVGIG come from the germline V gene (reference sequence). The V end lost 4 bases, the J end lost 7 bases, and 16 bases lay between the germline ends. This CDR3 contains 14 residues.

Only one count was recorded for this clone. The V gene is TRBV11-2, the J gene TRBJ2-7, with D possibly TRBD1 on 5 matching bases. Trimming stripped 0 bases from V and 1 base from J, with 7 bases between. CDR1 and CDR2 (germline): SGHAT, FQNNGV. There are 14 residues in the CDR3. The CDR3 bases are TGTGCCAGCAGCTTAGAAAGGGGATCCTACGAGCAGTACTTC. This sequence encodes CASSLERGSYEQYF. The full variable domain, with the rest looked up from reference TRBV11-2 and TRBJ2-7, is EAGVAQSPRYKIIEKRQSVAFWCNPISGHATLYWYQQILGQGPKLLIQFQNNGVVDDSQLPKDRFSAERLKGVDSTLKIQPAKLEDSAVYLCASSLERGSYEQYFGPGTRLTVT.

About this clone itself: With a far larger clone one base away, a read error is the likely cause. V is TRBV4-2 and J is TRBJ2-3; 13 bases map to TRBD2. V shed 1 base and J 8 bases; nucleotides not matched to a gene: 9. The germline gives CDR1 LGHNA, CDR2 YNFKEQ. This CDR3 region has 17 residues. DNA for the CDR3: TGTGCCAGCAGCCAAGCCGAACTAGCGGGGGGGCTTCGTACGCAGTATTTT. This encodes CASSQAELAGGLRTQYF.

This chain links TRBV28 with TRBJ2-7, with D possibly matching TRBD2 (6 bases). Germline values: CDR1 MDHEN, CDR2 SYDVKM. The CDR3 loop spans 12 amino acids. The germline V and J ends were trimmed by 11 bases and 0 bases, with 11 bases remaining between them. The CDR3, as DNA: TGTGCCGCCGGGGGTTCCTCCTACGAGCAGTACTTC. The encoded protein is CAAGGSSYEQYF.

This chain uses TRBV12-5 with TRBJ2-2; D call uncertain. The CDR3 contains 13 residues. Trimming removed 0 bases from V and 6 bases from J, with 5 bases in between. CDR1 and CDR2 (germline): LGHNT, FRNRAP. CDR3 nucleotides: TGTGCTAGTGGTTTGGTGACTGCCGGGGAGCTGTTTTTT. This encodes CASGLVTAGELFF.

This clone was picked up a small number of times. The V gene is TRBV28, the J gene TRBJ2-7; D is unresolved. Per the germline V gene, CDR1 is MDHEN and CDR2 is SYDVKM. This CDR3 spans 11 amino acids. The ends were cut back, 6 bases at V and 4 bases at J, with 7 bases in the middle. The CDR3 DNA sequence: TGTGCCAGCAGACTTCGATACGAGCAGTACTTC. Translation gives CASRLRYEQYF.

The chain carries TRBV6-6 and TRBJ2-7; TRBD2 matches at 8 bases. Germline loops: CDR1 MNHNY, CDR2 SVGAGI (reference sequence). The J segment lost 4 bases and the V segment lost 7 bases, leaving 9 bases of the junction unmatched. The CDR3 consists of 14 residues. Written as DNA, the CDR3 is TGTGCCAGCAAACATACTAGCGGACTATACGAGCAGTACTTC. Encoded protein: CASKHTSGLYEQYF.

In this sample, this clone turned up a few times. The rearrangement links TRBV5-1 to TRBJ1-6; 11 bases match TRBD1. The trim removed 0 bases at V and 9 bases at J, leaving 8 bases unmatched. Germline V gene data show CDR1 as SGHRS and CDR2 as YFSETQ. This CDR3 has 17 amino acids. CDR3 sequence reads: CASSLEPGQGVFSPLHF. In DNA, the CDR3 is TGCGCCAGCAGCTTGGAGCCGGGACAGGGGGTTTTTTCACCCCTCCACTTT. The full variable domain, with the rest looked up from reference TRBV5-1 and TRBJ1-6, is KAGVTQTPRYLIKTRGQQVTLSCSPISGHRSVSWYQQTPGQGLQFLFEYFSETQRNKGNFPGRFSGRQFSNSRSEMNVSTLELGDSALYLCASSLEPGQGVFSPLHFGNGTRLTVT.

The rearrangement joins TRBV13 to TRBJ2-1; 10 bases agree with TRBD2. This CDR3 has 18 residues. Germline V gene lookup returns CDR1 PRHDT and CDR2 FYEKMQ (reference sequence). V shed 2 bases, J shed 5 bases, and the junction held 12 bases outside the gene matches. CDR3 amino acids: CASSLPILKREGNNEQFF. The CDR3, as DNA: TGTGCCAGCAGCTTACCCATACTGAAGCGGGAGGGGAACAATGAGCAGTTCTTC. Drawing the rest from reference TRBV13 and TRBJ2-1, the complete variable domain is AAGVIQSPRHLIKEKRETATLKCYPIPRHDTVYWYQQGPGQDPQFLISFYEKMQSDKGSIPDRFSAQQFSDYHSELNMSSLELGDSALYFCASSLPILKREGNNEQFFGPGTRLTVL.

This clone was seen many times. The chain has TRBV21-1 and TRBJ1-1; no check of the table's D call, TRBD1, against the DNA was made. TRBV21-1 counts as a pseudogene. The CDR3 covers 17 residues. The CDR3: CASTKGPTGIGNTEAFF. Here the CDR3 DNA reads TGTGCCAGCACCAAGGGGCCCACAGGGATAGGAAACACTGAAGCTTTCTTT.

The genes are TRBV4-2 and TRBJ2-2, with a tentative D call TRBD2 (5 bases). The CDR3 loop spans 15 amino acids. V was cut by 1 base and J by 4 bases, with 10 bases left in between. The germline gives CDR1 LGHNA, CDR2 YNFKEQ. CDR3 residues: CASSQAGFGTGELFF. The CDR3, as DNA: TGTGCCAGCAGCCAAGCGGGATTCGGCACCGGGGAGCTGTTTTTT.

The chain is built from TRBV5-6 and TRBJ1-4; a weak D match, TRBD1 (6 bases). V was pared by 4 bases and J by 8 bases, with 18 bases between. The CDR3 covers 15 residues. Per germline, CDR1 SGHDT and CDR2 YYEEEE. The CDR3 is CASSATGQLREKLFF. The CDR3 DNA is TGTGCCAGCAGCGCAACCGGACAGTTGAGGGAAAAACTGTTTTTT.

The gene calls are TRBV18 and TRBJ1-1; tentative D call: TRBD1 (5 bases). V shed 3 bases and J shed 4 bases, with 15 bases lying between them. Germline V gene lookup returns CDR1 KGHSH and CDR2 LQKENI. This CDR3 comprises 15 residues. The CDR3 reads CASSPRGLRATEAFF. In nucleotides, the CDR3 is TGTGCCAGCTCACCTCGGGGGTTGAGGGCCACTGAAGCTTTCTTT.

This rearrangement joins TRBV6-1 to TRBJ1-5, with no clear D. Germline values: CDR1 MNHNS, CDR2 SASEGT. The CDR3 spans 15 residues. V lost 6 bases, J lost 1 base, and 13 bases lay in between. The CDR3 region is CASRAYHTSNQPQHF. In DNA, the CDR3 is TGTGCCAGCAGGGCTTACCATACGAGCAATCAGCCCCAGCATTTT.

This clone was detected only once. The chain uses TRBV6-5 and TRBJ1-6; D remains unclear. CDR1 is MNHEY, CDR2 SVGAGI, per germline. The CDR3 runs to 13 residues. The V end was cut by 4 bases, the J end by 13 bases, with 14 bases between. The CDR3 sequence is CASSSTLGFPLHF. DNA of the CDR3: TGTGCCAGCAGTTCCACTTTGGGGTTCCCCCTCCACTTT.

In this sample, this clone turned up a few times. The V and J genes are TRBV28 and TRBJ1-1; D uncertain. CDR3 length: 12 residues. Germline V gene sequence: CDR1 MDHEN, CDR2 SYDVKM. V shed 11 bases and J shed 4 bases, with 14 bases lying between them. DNA for the CDR3: TGTGCCGCTACTGGGGTAACCACTGAAGCTTTCTTT. This encodes CAATGVTTEAFF.

V and J are TRBV5-6 and TRBJ1-1, with a possible D match to TRBD1 (6 bases). From germline, CDR1 is SGHDT and CDR2 YYEEEE. The CDR3 contains 14 residues. V was clipped by 4 bases and J by 7 bases, with 17 bases between them. CDR3 in amino acids: CASSPGTLSSEAFF. Written as DNA, the CDR3 is TGTGCCAGCAGCCCCGGGACATTATCGAGTGAAGCTTTCTTT.

The chain carries TRBV6-4 and TRBJ1-1; D not certain. Germline lookup yields CDR1 MRHNA and CDR2 SNTAGT. The CDR3 consists of 14 residues. V dropped 7 bases and J dropped 1 base, with 13 bases sitting between them. The CDR3 coding sequence is TGTGCCAGCAAAGCCTCAGGCCGGAACACTGAAGCTTTCTTT. The encoded protein is CASKASGRNTEAFF.

V usage is TRBV28 and J usage is TRBJ2-7; D is possibly TRBD2 (5 bases). Germline V CDR1 and CDR2: MDHEN, SYDVKM. V was cut by 2 bases and J by 2 bases, with 22 bases left in between. The CDR3 has 18 residues. CDR3 amino acids: CASSLRAVGEFRAYEQYV. The CDR3 DNA is TGTGCCAGCAGTTTAAGGGCGGTTGGGGAGTTTAGGGCCTACGAGCAGTACGTC.

The sample holds many counts of this clone. The chain links TRBV6-1 to TRBJ2-1, with TRBD1 identical over 9 bases. The germline gives CDR1 MNHNS, CDR2 SASEGT. The ends lost 7 bases at V and 6 bases at J; junction bases unmatched: 7. The length of the CDR3 is 14 residues. The CDR3 is CASNRQGEGNEQFF. The DNA of the CDR3 is TGTGCCAGCAACCGACAGGGGGAGGGCAATGAGCAGTTCTTC.

The chain employs TRBV5-1 and TRBJ2-7; no clear D gene. From germline, CDR1 is SGHRS and CDR2 YFSETQ. V shed 1 base and J shed 1 base, with 6 bases lying between them. The CDR3 has 13 residues. The CDR3 loop reads CASSLIGSYEQYF. The CDR3 DNA follows: TGCGCCAGCAGCTTGATCGGATCCTACGAGCAGTACTTC.

The V call is TRBV30, the J call TRBJ2-5; D is unresolved. V gave up 5 bases and J gave up 2 bases, with 6 bases separating them. The CDR3 spans 11 residues. The V gene's germline CDR1 is GTSNPN and CDR2 SVGIG (reference sequence). The CDR3 DNA sequence: TGTGCCTGGGGGTGGCAAGAGACCCAGTACTTC. Translating it yields CAWGWQETQYF.

This chain joins TRBV5-1 and TRBJ1-2; D is unresolved. The germline gives CDR1 SGHRS, CDR2 YFSETQ. The CDR3 sequence is 14 residues long. V was shortened by 4 bases and J by 4 bases, with 14 bases between the two germline ends. The CDR3 here is CASSPGSELYGYTF. The CDR3 bases are TGCGCCAGCAGCCCCGGGTCGGAACTCTATGGCTACACCTTC.

This chain uses TRBV29-1 with TRBJ2-3, with TRBD2 identical over 10 bases. V was pared by 6 bases and J by 4 bases, with 16 bases of the junction left unmatched. This CDR3 region has 17 residues. Germline values: CDR1 SQVTM, CDR2 ANQGSEA. The chain's CDR3 is CSVKEAGGPFFSDTQYF. As DNA, the CDR3 is TGCAGCGTGAAAGAAGCGGGAGGGCCTTTTTTCTCAGATACGCAGTATTTT.

This chain links TRBV9 with TRBJ2-1; either TRBD1 or TRBD2 may supply D (6 bases each). The V end lost 2 bases, the J end lost 10 bases, and 13 bases lay between the germline ends. CDR1 is SGDLS and CDR2 is YYNGEE in the germline V gene. This CDR3 has 13 amino acids. The CDR3 protein is CASSVGGGTEQFF. The CDR3 nucleotides read TGTGCCAGCAGCGTCGGTGGGGGGACAGAGCAGTTCTTC.

The genes are TRBV5-1 and TRBJ2-3, with D unclear. Germline loops: CDR1 SGHRS, CDR2 YFSETQ. V was shortened by 0 bases and J by 2 bases, with 7 bases between the two germline ends. This CDR3 is built from 14 residues. The CDR3 sequence: CASSLEGTTDTQYF. DNA of the CDR3: TGCGCCAGCAGCTTGGAGGGTACCACAGATACGCAGTATTTT.